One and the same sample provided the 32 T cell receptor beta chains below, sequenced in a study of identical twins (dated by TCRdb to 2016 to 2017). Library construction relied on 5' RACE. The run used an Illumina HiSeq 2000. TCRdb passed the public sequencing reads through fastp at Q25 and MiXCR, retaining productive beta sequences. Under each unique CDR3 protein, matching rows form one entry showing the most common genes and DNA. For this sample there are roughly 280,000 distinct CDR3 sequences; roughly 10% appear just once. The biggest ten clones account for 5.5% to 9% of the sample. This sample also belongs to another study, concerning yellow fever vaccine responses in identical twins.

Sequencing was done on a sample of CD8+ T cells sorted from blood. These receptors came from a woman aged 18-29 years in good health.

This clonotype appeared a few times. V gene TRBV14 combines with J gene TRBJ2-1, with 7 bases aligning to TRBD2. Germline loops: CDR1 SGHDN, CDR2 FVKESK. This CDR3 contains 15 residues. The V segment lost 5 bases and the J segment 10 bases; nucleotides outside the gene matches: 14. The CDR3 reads CASSSLERDWKEQFF. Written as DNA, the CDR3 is TGTGCCAGCAGCTCCCTGGAGCGGGATTGGAAAGAGCAGTTCTTC.

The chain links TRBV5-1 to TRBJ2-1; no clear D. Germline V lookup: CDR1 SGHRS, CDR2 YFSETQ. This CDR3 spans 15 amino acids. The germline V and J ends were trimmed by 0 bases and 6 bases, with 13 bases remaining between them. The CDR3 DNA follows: TGCGCCAGCAGCTTGGTCGTCTCTGGGGTCAATGAGCAGTTCTTC. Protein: CASSLVVSGVNEQFF.

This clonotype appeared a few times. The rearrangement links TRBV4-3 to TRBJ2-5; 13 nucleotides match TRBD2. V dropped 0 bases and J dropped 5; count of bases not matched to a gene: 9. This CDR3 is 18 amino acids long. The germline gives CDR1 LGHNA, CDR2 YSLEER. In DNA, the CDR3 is TGCGCCAGCAGCCAAGATAACGGACTAGCGGGAGTGGGGGAGACCCAGTACTTC. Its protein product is CASSQDNGLAGVGETQYF.

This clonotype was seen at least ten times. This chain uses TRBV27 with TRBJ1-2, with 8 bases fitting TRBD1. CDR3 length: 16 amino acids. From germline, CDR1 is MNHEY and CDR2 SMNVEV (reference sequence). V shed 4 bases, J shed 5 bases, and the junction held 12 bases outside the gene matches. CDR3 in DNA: TGTGCCAGCAGTTCTAACCCCTGGACAGGGAAATATGGCTACACCTTC. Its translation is CASSSNPWTGKYGYTF.

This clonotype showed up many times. CDR3 in DNA: TGTGCCAGCACCGGAACAATCCACCCTCCAGATACGCAGTATTTT. This gives the protein CASTGTIHPPDTQYF. The J gene is TRBJ2-3, the V gene TRBV6-1; the D is unclear. The CDR3 is 15 amino acids. V shed 7 bases and J shed 4 bases, with 18 bases lying between them. Germline V gene lookup returns CDR1 MNHNS and CDR2 SASEGT.

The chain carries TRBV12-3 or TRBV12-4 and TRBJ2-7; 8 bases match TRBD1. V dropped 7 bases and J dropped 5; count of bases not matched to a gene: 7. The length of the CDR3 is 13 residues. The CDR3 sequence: CASTFRGPHEQYF. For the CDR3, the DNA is TGTGCCAGCACGTTCAGGGGGCCACACGAGCAGTACTTC.

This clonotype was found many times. The CDR3 sequence: CASSRTSGGGADTQYF. In nucleotides, the CDR3 is TGTGCCAGCAGTCGGACTAGCGGGGGAGGGGCAGATACGCAGTATTTT. This chain joins TRBV6-1 and TRBJ2-3; 13 positions agree with TRBD2. This CDR3 is built from 16 residues. CDR1 and CDR2 from the germline V gene are MNHNS and SASEGT. The trim removed 5 bases at V and 4 bases at J, leaving 6 bases unmatched.

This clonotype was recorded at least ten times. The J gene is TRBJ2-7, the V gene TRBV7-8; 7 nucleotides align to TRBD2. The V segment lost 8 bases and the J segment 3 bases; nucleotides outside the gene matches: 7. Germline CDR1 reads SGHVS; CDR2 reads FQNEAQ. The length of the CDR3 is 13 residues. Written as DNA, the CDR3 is TGTGCCAGCTGCCTAGCGGAGCTCTACGAGCAGTACTTC. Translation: CASCLAELYEQYF.

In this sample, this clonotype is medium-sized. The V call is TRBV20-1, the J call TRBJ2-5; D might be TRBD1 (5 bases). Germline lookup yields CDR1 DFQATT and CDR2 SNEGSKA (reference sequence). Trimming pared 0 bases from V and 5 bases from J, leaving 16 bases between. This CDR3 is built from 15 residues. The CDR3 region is CSARDQAGLSETQYF. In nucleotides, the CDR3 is TGCAGTGCTAGAGATCAGGCAGGGTTGTCCGAGACCCAGTACTTC.

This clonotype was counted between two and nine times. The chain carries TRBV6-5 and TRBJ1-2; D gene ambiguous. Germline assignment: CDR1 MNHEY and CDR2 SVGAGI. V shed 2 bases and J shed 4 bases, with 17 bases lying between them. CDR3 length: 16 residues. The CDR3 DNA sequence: TGTGCCAGCAGTTACGGCTACCGGACGCTGTTCTATGGCTACACCTTC. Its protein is CASSYGYRTLFYGYTF.

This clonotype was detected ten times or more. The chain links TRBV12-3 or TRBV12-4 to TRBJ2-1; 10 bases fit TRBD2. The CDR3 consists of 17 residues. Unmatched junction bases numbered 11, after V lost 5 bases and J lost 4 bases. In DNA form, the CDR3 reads TGTGCCAGCAGTGGTAGCGGGGGGAGATACTTATACAATGAGCAGTTCTTC. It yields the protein CASSGSGGRYLYNEQFF.

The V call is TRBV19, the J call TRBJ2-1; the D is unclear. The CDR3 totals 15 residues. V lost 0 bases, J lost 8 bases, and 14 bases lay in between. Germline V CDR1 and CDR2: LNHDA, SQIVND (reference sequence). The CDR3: CASSIDPLNPYEQFF. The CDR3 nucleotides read TGTGCCAGTAGTATAGATCCCCTCAACCCGTATGAGCAGTTCTTC.

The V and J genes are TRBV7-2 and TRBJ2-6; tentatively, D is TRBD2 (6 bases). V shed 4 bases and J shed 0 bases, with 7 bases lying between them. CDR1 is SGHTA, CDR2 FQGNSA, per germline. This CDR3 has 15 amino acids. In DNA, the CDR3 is TGTGCCAGCAGCTGGAGGGACTCTGGGGCCAACGTCCTGACTTTC. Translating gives CASSWRDSGANVLTF.

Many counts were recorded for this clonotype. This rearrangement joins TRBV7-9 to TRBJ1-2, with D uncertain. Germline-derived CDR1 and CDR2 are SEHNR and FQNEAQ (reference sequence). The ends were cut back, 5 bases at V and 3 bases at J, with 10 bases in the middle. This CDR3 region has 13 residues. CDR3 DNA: TGTGCCAGCAGCCAGGCTTGGGACTATGGCTACACCTTC. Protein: CASSQAWDYGYTF.

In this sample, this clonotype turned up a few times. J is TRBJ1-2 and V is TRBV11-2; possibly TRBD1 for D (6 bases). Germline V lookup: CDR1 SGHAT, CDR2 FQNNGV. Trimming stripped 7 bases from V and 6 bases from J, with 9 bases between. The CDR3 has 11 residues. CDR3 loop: CASTQGDGYTF. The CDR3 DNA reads TGTGCCAGCACACAGGGTGATGGCTACACCTTC.

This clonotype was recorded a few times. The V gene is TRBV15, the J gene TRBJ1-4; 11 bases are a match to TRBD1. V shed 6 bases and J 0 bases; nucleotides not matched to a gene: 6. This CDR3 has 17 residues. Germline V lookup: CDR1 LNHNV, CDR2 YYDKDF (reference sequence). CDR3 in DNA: TGTGCCACCAGGGACAGGGGGCGCGGGACAACTAATGAAAAACTGTTTTTT. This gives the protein CATRDRGRGTTNEKLFF.

The CDR3 region has the DNA TGCAGTGCCTCGACTTACATGGCAGATACGCAGTATTTT. This gives the protein CSASTYMADTQYF. The rearrangement links TRBV20-1 to TRBJ2-3; D not certain. Germline values: CDR1 DFQATT, CDR2 SNEGSKA (reference sequence). This CDR3 spans 13 amino acids. Trimming took off 6 bases at V and 4 bases at J, with 14 bases between the two ends.

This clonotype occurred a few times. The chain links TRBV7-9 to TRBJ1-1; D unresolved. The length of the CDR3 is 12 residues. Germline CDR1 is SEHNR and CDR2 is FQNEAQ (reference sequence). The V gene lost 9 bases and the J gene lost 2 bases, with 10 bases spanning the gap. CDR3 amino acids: CASHTQNTEAFF. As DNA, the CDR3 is TGTGCCAGTCATACCCAAAACACTGAAGCTTTCTTT.

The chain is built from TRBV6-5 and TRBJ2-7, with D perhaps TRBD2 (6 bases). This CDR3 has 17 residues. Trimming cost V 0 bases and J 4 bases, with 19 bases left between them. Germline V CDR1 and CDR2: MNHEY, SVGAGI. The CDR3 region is CASSYSMFDAAGYEQYF. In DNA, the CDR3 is TGTGCCAGCAGTTACTCGATGTTTGACGCCGCGGGGTACGAGCAGTACTTC.

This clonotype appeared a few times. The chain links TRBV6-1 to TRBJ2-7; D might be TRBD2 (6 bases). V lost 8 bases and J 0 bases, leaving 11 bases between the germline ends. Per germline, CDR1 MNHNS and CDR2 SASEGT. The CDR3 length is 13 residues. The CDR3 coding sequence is TGTGCCAGCTGGGACTCCATCTCCTACGAGCAGTACTTC. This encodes CASWDSISYEQYF.

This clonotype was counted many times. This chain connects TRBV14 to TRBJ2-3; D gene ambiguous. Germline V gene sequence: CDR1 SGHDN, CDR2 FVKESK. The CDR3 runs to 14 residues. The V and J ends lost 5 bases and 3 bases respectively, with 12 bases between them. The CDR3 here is CASSYSSGTDTQYF. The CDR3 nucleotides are TGTGCCAGCAGCTACAGCTCCGGGACAGATACGCAGTATTTT.

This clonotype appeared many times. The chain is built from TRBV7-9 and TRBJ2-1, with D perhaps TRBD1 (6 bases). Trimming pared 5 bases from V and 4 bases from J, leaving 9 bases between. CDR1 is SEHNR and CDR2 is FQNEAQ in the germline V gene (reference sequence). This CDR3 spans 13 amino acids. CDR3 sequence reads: CASSLDRYNEQFF. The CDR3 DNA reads TGTGCCAGCAGCCTGGACAGATACAATGAGCAGTTCTTC.

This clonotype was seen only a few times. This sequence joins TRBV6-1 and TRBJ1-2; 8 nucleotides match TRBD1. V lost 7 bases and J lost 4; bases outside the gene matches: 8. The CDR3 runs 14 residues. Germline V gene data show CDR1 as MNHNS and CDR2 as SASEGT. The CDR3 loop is CASTQGTGLYGYTF. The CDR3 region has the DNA TGTGCCAGCACCCAGGGGACAGGACTCTATGGCTACACCTTC.

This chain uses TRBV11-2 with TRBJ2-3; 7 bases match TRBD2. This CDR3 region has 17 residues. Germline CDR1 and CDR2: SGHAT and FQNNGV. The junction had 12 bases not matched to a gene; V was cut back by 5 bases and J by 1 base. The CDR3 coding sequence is TGTGCCAGCAGCGGACCCCGTTCGGGGGGAGGCACAGATACGCAGTATTTT. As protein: CASSGPRSGGGTDTQYF. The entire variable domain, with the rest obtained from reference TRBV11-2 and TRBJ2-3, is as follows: EAGVAQSPRYKIIEKRQSVAFWCNPISGHATLYWYQQILGQGPKLLIQFQNNGVVDDSQLPKDRFSAERLKGVDSTLKIQPAKLEDSAVYLCASSGPRSGGGTDTQYFGPGTRLTVL.

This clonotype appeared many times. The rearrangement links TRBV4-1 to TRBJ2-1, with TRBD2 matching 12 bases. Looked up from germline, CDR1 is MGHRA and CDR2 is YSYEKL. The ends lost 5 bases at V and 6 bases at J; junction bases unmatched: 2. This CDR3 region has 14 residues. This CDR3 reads CASSSSGGVNEQFF. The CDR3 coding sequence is TGCGCCAGCAGCTCTAGCGGGGGGGTCAATGAGCAGTTCTTC.

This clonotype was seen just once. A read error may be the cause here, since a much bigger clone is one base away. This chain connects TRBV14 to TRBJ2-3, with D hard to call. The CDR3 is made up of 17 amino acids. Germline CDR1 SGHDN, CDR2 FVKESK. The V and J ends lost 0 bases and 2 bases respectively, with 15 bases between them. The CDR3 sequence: CASSQEGPRPLTDTQYF. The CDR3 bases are TGTGCCAGCAGCCAAGAGGGTCCGAGACCGCTCACAGATACGCAGTATTTT. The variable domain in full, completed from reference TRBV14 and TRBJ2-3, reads EAGVTQFPSHSVIEKGQTVTLRCDPISGHDNLYWYRRVMGKEIKFLLHFVKESKQDESGMPNNRFLAERTGGTYSTLKVQPAELEDSGVYFCASSQEGPRPLTDTQYFGPGTRLTVL.

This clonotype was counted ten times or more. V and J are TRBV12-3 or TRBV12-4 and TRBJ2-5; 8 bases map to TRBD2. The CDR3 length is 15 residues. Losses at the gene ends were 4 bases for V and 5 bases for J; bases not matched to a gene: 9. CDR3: CASSSPGGVGETQYF. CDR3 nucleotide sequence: TGTGCCAGCAGTTCCCCGGGGGGGGTGGGGGAGACCCAGTACTTC.

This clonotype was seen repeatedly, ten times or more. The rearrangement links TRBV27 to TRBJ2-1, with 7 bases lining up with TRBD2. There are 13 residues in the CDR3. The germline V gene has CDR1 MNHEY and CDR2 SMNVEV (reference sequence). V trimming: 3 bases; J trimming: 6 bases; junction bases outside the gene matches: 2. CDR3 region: CASSLGTINEQFF. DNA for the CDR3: TGTGCCAGCAGTTTGGGGACTATCAATGAGCAGTTCTTC.

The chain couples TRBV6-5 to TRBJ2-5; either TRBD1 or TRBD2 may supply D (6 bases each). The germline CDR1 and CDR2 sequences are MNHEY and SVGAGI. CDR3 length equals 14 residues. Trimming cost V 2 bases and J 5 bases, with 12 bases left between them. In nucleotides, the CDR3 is TGTGCCAGCAGTTACGGGGGGCCCCGGGAGACCCAGTACTTC. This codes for CASSYGGPRETQYF.

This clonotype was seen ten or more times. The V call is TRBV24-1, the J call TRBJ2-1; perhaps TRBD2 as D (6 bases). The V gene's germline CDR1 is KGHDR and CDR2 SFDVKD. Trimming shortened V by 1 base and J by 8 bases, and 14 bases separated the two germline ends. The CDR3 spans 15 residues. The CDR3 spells CATSDFGGGGHEQFF. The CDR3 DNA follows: TGTGCCACCAGTGATTTCGGGGGAGGAGGGCATGAGCAGTTCTTC.

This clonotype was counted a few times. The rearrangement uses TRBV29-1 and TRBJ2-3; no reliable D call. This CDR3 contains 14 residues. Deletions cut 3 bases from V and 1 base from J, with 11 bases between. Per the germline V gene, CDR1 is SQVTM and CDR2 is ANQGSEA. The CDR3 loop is CSVDMGLGTDTQYF. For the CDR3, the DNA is TGCAGCGTTGATATGGGGTTGGGCACAGATACGCAGTATTTT.

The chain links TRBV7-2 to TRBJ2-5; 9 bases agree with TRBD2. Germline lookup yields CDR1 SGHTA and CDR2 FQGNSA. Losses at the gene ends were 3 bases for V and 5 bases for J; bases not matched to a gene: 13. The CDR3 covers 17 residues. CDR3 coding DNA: TGTGCCAGCAGCTTGACCCCCGGGCTAGCGGGACGGGAGACCCAGTACTTC. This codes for CASSLTPGLAGRETQYF. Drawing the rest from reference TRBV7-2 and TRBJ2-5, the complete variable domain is GAGVSQSPSNKVTEKGKDVELRCDPISGHTALYWYRQSLGQGLEFLIYFQGNSAPDKSGLPSDRFSAERTGGSVSTLTIQRTQQEDSAVYLCASSLTPGLAGRETQYFGPGTRLLVL.